This is a list of T cell receptor beta chains from one sample in a study of blood T cell repertoires in COVID-19. Libraries were prepared by immunoSEQ multiplex PCR; TCRdb keeps only in-frame clonotypes and omits some of them. The data hold around 120,000 clones, with 75% to 90% observed a single time. Sequenced input: PBMCs or T cells enriched from blood (not recorded which). The receptor set was obtained from a woman between 45 and 60 years old who had recovered from COVID-19. Each CDR3 is given with its conserved first and last residue. The D gene is left open where the match is weak. A clone size is listed for some rows: how often the clone was seen (once, few, many), or a class if it is expanded.

clone_size j_call v_call d_call cdr3_nt cdr3_aa
NA TRBJ2-7 TRBV12-1 NA TGTGCCAGCAGCTACTATTCAACAGGGCCCGACGAGCAGTACTTC CASSYYSTGPDEQYF
once TRBJ2-1 TRBV18 NA TGTGCCAGCTCACCACCGCGGGCCCTGGATGAGCAGTTCTTC CASSPPRALDEQFF
NA TRBJ1-1 TRBV3-1/TRBV3-2 TRBD1 TGTGCCAGCAGCCGGTCGACAGGGGGCCAAGCCGAAGCTTTCTTT CASSRSTGGQAEAFF
NA TRBJ1-6 TRBV5-1 NA TGCGCCAGCAGCTTGGATACAGGGTTAAGCTCACCCCTCCACTTT CASSLDTGLSSPLHF
NA TRBJ1-2 TRBV30 NA TGTGCCTGGTATCGGGGTAAGGATAACTATGGCTACACCTTC CAWYRGKDNYGYTF
few TRBJ2-4 TRBV27 TRBD2 TGTGCCAGCAGTTTTTTCTCGGGGGGGATGTGGGACATTCAGTACTTC CASSFFSGGMWDIQYF
NA TRBJ2-3 TRBV27 NA TGTGCCAGCAGTTGGGGACCACGGGGGACAGATACGCAGTATTTT CASSWGPRGTDTQYF
NA TRBJ1-6 TRBV20-1 NA TGCAGTGCTAGTACAGGGCCCTATAATTCACCCCTCCACTTT CSASTGPYNSPLHF
few TRBJ2-3 TRBV11-2 NA TGTGCCAGCAGTAGGGGAGGGGGACGGAACACAGATACGCAGTATTTT CASSRGGGRNTDTQYF
few TRBJ1-4 TRBV4-1 NA TGCGCCAGCAGCCACGGACAGACCGCAACTAATGAAAAACTGTTTTTT CASSHGQTATNEKLFF
NA TRBJ1-4 TRBV6-4 TRBD1 TGTGCCAGCAGCCTTGAGACAGGGCCCGGGGAAAAACTGTTTTTT CASSLETGPGEKLFF
NA TRBJ2-5 TRBV6-5 NA TGTGCCAGCAAGCATACCGGTAGAGAGACCCAGTACTTC CASKHTGRETQYF
NA TRBJ2-5 TRBV27 TRBD1 TGTGCCAGCCGACGGGACAGGCAAGGCCAAGAGACCCAGTACTTC CASRRDRQGQETQYF
NA TRBJ1-3 TRBV2 NA TGTGCCAGCAGGGCAGGGACTGGAAACACCATATATTTT CASRAGTGNTIYF
NA TRBJ2-3 TRBV14 TRBD2 TGTGCCAGCAGCCCGGGACTACGCACAGATACGCAGTATTTT CASSPGLRTDTQYF
NA TRBJ1-3 TRBV25-1 NA TGTGCCAGCAGCGAGGCGGGGGACTCTGGAAACACCATATATTTT CASSEAGDSGNTIYF
NA TRBJ2-5 TRBV5-1 NA TGCGCCAGCACTGCCACGGGGGAGACCCAGTACTTC CASTATGETQYF
once TRBJ1-4 TRBV13 NA TGTGCCAGCAGCATTGTACAGGGTACTAATGAAAAACTGTTTTTT CASSIVQGTNEKLFF
NA TRBJ1-5 TRBV7-2 TRBD1 TGTGCCAGCAGCCCACCGACAGGGGGCGGCTCTCAGCCCCAGCATTTT CASSPPTGGGSQPQHF
NA TRBJ1-2 TRBV10-3 TRBD1 TGTGCCATCGGACAGGGTATTGGTGGCTACACCTTC CAIGQGIGGYTF
NA TRBJ2-6 TRBV23-1 NA TGCGCCAGCCCCGGAACAGGGTCTTGCTCTGGGGCCAACGTCCTGACTTTC CASPGTGSCSGANVLTF
NA TRBJ2-2 TRBV7-6 TRBD1 TGTGCCAGCAGCCCCGGGACAGCGAACACCGGGGAGCTGTTTTTT CASSPGTANTGELFF
NA TRBJ2-5 TRBV5-1 NA TGCGCCAGCAGCTTGGGGGTCTCCCCAGGGGAGACCCAGTACTTC CASSLGVSPGETQYF
NA TRBJ2-3 TRBV30 NA TGTGCCTGGAGACTAGGAGGTTATACGCAGTATTTT CAWRLGGYTQYF
NA TRBJ1-1 TRBV23-1 NA TGCGCCAGCAGTCATGAGGACACTGAAGCTTTCTTT CASSHEDTEAFF
NA TRBJ2-5 TRBV7-9 TRBD2 TGTGCCAGCAGCTCCACTAGCGGTCAAGAGACCCAGTACTTC CASSSTSGQETQYF
NA TRBJ2-6 TRBV5-5 NA TGTGCCAGCAGCTTATCTTCGGGGTCCTCTGGGGCCAACGTCCTGACTTTC CASSLSSGSSGANVLTF
few TRBJ2-7 TRBV5-5 TRBD1 TGTGCCAGCACAGGACAGGGGTCCTACGAGCAGTACTTC CASTGQGSYEQYF
NA TRBJ2-2 TRBV9 TRBD2 TGTGCCAGCAGCACACAGCGGGGGGTATACACCGGGGAGCTGTTTTTT CASSTQRGVYTGELFF